This T cell receptor (beta chain) is from a study of identical twins. At least ten counts were recorded for this clonotype. Its antigen is unidentified. Donors were all healthy Caucasians. Study-wide results and limits: A cross-sectional statistical analysis, not follow-up of the same donors, supported the conclusions.

After removal of 6 bases from V and 4 bases from J, the junction contained 13 bases not matched to a gene. Germline CDR1 LNHNV, CDR2 YYDKDF (reference sequence). CDR3 length: 17 amino acids. TCRdb re-derived calls from the 5' RACE reads in MiXCR, one entry per CDR3 protein. This sample has around 250,000 distinct CDR3 sequences; about 13% occur once, and the top ten carry 3.5% to 4.5%. Separately, the same data were catalogued under a study of yellow fever vaccine responses in identical twins.

The chain recombines TRBV15 with TRBJ2-1; 9 bases match TRBD2. Source material: memory (CD45RO+) T cells sorted from blood. The sequence derives from a woman under 30 in good health. The CDR3 region is CATRSDSGGQTYNEQFF. The CDR3 bases are TGTGCCACCAGATCTGATAGCGGGGGACAAACATACAATGAGCAGTTCTTC.